The 27 T cell receptor beta chains given below trace back to one sample, sequenced in a study of T-cell reconstitution after alpha-beta-depleted transplantation in children. The TCRbeta library incorporated unique molecular identifiers. MiXCR, applied by TCRdb to the PCR reads, yields one record per CDR3 protein. The sample includes approximately 230,000 distinct CDR3 sequences, about 25% seen only once; the top ten take about 2.6%. The sample was PBMCs, taken before TCRalphabeta/CD19-depleted stem cell transplant. The receptor source for this set is a girl aged 2-15 years with Fanconi anemia, due to receive a stem cell transplant.

This clonotype was detected a few times. The chain links TRBV12-3 or TRBV12-4 to TRBJ1-5; 10 bases map to TRBD1. V gave up 3 bases and J gave up 6 bases; unmatched junction bases: 11. The CDR3 is 17 amino acids. In nucleotides, the CDR3 is TGTGCCAGCAGTTTTCCCCCGGACAGGGGGTTCGGTCAGCCCCAGCATTTT. The encoded protein is CASSFPPDRGFGQPQHF.

The rearrangement joins TRBV7-9 to TRBJ1-2; 7 positions agree with TRBD1. This CDR3 has 15 amino acids. Per the germline V gene, CDR1 is SEHNR and CDR2 is FQNEAQ (reference sequence). With V trimmed by 5 bases and J by 5 bases, 11 bases remained unmatched. CDR3 in amino acids: CASSLNRGAGYGYTF. CDR3 nucleotides: TGTGCCAGCAGCCTCAACAGGGGCGCTGGGTATGGCTACACCTTC.

This chain connects TRBV20-1 to TRBJ2-1, with D perhaps matching TRBD2 (6 bases). CDR3 size: 15 residues. CDR1 and CDR2 from the germline V gene are DFQATT and SNEGSKA (reference sequence). V lost 3 bases and J lost 0, with 12 bases in between. CDR3 in DNA: TGCAGTGCTAGTCGGGGGTCGGGCTCCTACAATGAGCAGTTCTTC. This encodes CSASRGSGSYNEQFF.

Here the CDR3 reads CASSYPAIVAGNYEQYF. In nucleotides, the CDR3 is TGTGCCAGCAGTTACCCCGCGATTGTAGCGGGGAACTACGAGCAGTACTTC. J is TRBJ2-7 and V is TRBV6-2 or TRBV6-3; TRBD2 agrees at 8 bases. Per the germline V gene, CDR1 is MNHEY and CDR2 is SVGEGT. Trimming took 2 bases from V and 3 from J; bases not matched to a gene: 12. This CDR3 has 17 amino acids.

A few counts support this clonotype. This chain connects TRBV29-1 to TRBJ2-2; 9 bases fit TRBD1. The V gene's germline CDR1 is SQVTM and CDR2 ANQGSEA. V trimming: 5 bases; J trimming: 8 bases; junction bases outside the gene matches: 9. The CDR3 length is 14 residues. The CDR3 DNA follows: TGCAGCGTTTACCGGGACAGGGAGGGGGGGGAGCTGTTTTTT. It is translated as CSVYRDREGGELFF.

This clonotype was seen only once. One end of the junction is discordant with germline, which a read error may explain. The rearrangement uses TRBV20-1 and TRBJ2-3; no clear D gene. Germline CDR1 reads DFQATT; CDR2 reads SNEGSKA (reference sequence). The CDR3 is 18 residues long. The CDR3 loop reads CNARDVVSSRNPADTQYF. CDR3 in DNA: TGCAATGCTAGGGATGTGGTTTCTTCGCGGAATCCGGCAGATACGCAGTATTTT.

This clonotype was detected ten times or more. The CDR3 DNA reads TGTGCCAGCAGCTTAGCGACAATGTATACGCAGTATTTT. The encoded protein is CASSLATMYTQYF. The chain uses TRBV7-9 and TRBJ2-3; the D is unclear. The ends were cut back, 0 bases at V and 7 bases at J, with 8 bases in the middle. In germline, CDR1 is SEHNR, CDR2 FQNEAQ (reference sequence). CDR3 length: 13 residues.

Many counts were recorded for this clonotype. The chain is built from TRBV12-3 or TRBV12-4 and TRBJ2-1, with D possibly TRBD2 on 5 matching bases. V was shortened by 5 bases and J by 7 bases, with 18 bases between the two germline ends. The length of the CDR3 is 15 residues. The CDR3 bases are TGTGCCAGCAGTAGAGGTCAGCGGAACCGGAATGAGCAGTTCTTC. It codes for CASSRGQRNRNEQFF.

The chain has TRBV20-1 and TRBJ1-2; D remains unclear. V shed 5 bases and J shed 3 bases, with 1 base lying between them. Germline V lookup: CDR1 DFQATT, CDR2 SNEGSKA (reference sequence). This CDR3 is 9 amino acids long. The CDR3 DNA sequence: TGCAGTGCTGACTATGGCTACACCTTC. Translated, it gives CSADYGYTF.

The chain carries TRBV20-1 and TRBJ2-2; D might be TRBD2 (6 bases). CDR1 DFQATT and CDR2 SNEGSKA come from the germline V gene (reference sequence). The CDR3 is made up of 16 amino acids. The germline V and J ends were trimmed by 6 bases and 2 bases, with 19 bases remaining between them. The CDR3 spells CSAVAARGYNTGELFF. The CDR3 DNA is TGCAGTGCGGTGGCGGCCCGGGGGTATAACACCGGGGAGCTGTTTTTT.

This clonotype has ten or more counts. The genes are TRBV9 and TRBJ2-1, with 9 bases aligning to TRBD1. J was trimmed by 4 bases and V by 2 bases; bases with no gene match: 4. This CDR3 has 15 amino acids. Germline V gene sequence: CDR1 SGDLS, CDR2 YYNGEE. The CDR3 reads CASSVGQGHYNEQFF. The CDR3 nucleotides read TGTGCCAGCAGCGTGGGACAGGGCCATTACAATGAGCAGTTCTTC.

This clonotype was recorded many times. The CDR3 sequence: CAIRRTETQTQYF. CDR3 DNA: TGTGCCATCAGGAGGACAGAAACACAGACCCAGTACTTC. The chain has TRBV10-3 and TRBJ2-5, with D perhaps matching TRBD1 (6 bases). This CDR3 has 13 residues. Germline loops: CDR1 ENHRY, CDR2 SYGVKD. V dropped 6 bases and J dropped 6 bases, with 14 bases sitting between them.

The gene calls are TRBV20-1 and TRBJ2-3; 8 bases align to TRBD1. V trimming: 1 base; J trimming: 0 bases; junction bases outside the gene matches: 0. Germline V CDR1 and CDR2: DFQATT, SNEGSKA (reference sequence). The CDR3 totals 14 residues. CDR3 amino acids: CSARGTGSTDTQYF. The DNA of the CDR3 is TGCAGTGCTAGAGGGACAGGGAGCACAGATACGCAGTATTTT.

On this clonotype: A much larger clone lies one base from this, so it may be a read error. This chain uses TRBV12-3 or TRBV12-4 with TRBJ1-3; D gene ambiguous. The CDR3 covers 13 residues. CDR3 region: CASSPDSGNTKYF. The CDR3 DNA follows: TGTGCCAGCAGTCCAGACTCTGGAAACACCAAATATTTT.

The V and J genes are TRBV7-7 and TRBJ2-1; D not certain. This CDR3 region has 16 residues. Looked up from germline, CDR1 is SSHAT and CDR2 is FNYEAQ (reference sequence). Deletions cut 1 base from V and 1 base from J, with 11 bases between. The DNA for the CDR3 is TGTGCCAGCAGCTTAGATTGGACGCAGTCCTACAATGAGCAGTTCTTC. This sequence encodes CASSLDWTQSYNEQFF.

The chain uses TRBV28 and TRBJ1-4, with D perhaps TRBD1 (5 bases). The ends were cut back, 6 bases at V and 0 bases at J, with 14 bases in the middle. In germline, CDR1 is MDHEN, CDR2 SYDVKM. The CDR3 has 16 residues. In DNA form, the CDR3 reads TGTGCCAGCAGCCTTCCACTACAGGCAACTAATGAAAAACTGTTTTTT. Residues: CASSLPLQATNEKLFF.

The table lists this clonotype with a few counts. The genes are TRBV5-1 and TRBJ2-7; D unclear. V was cut by 1 base and J by 3 bases, with 5 bases left in between. Germline V gives CDR1 SGHRS, CDR2 YFSETQ. The CDR3 runs to 12 residues. This chain's CDR3 is CASSLTNYEQYF. The CDR3 DNA reads TGCGCCAGCAGCTTGACAAACTACGAGCAGTACTTC. Full variable domain (rest looked up from reference TRBV5-1 and TRBJ2-7): KAGVTQTPRYLIKTRGQQVTLSCSPISGHRSVSWYQQTPGQGLQFLFEYFSETQRNKGNFPGRFSGRQFSNSRSEMNVSTLELGDSALYLCASSLTNYEQYFGPGTRLTVT.

This clonotype came up a few times. The V gene is TRBV7-3, the J gene TRBJ2-3; 9 nucleotides line up with TRBD2. The trim removed 4 bases at V and 6 bases at J, leaving 5 bases unmatched. The CDR3 is 14 residues long. Per germline, CDR1 SGHTA and CDR2 FQGTGA. CDR3 region: CASSSLGLADTQYF. CDR3 coding DNA: TGTGCCAGCAGCTCACTTGGACTAGCGGATACGCAGTATTTT. Looking up the rest from reference TRBV7-3 and TRBJ2-3 gives the full variable domain: GAGVSQTPSNKVTEKGKYVELRCDPISGHTALYWYRQSLGQGPEFLIYFQGTGAADDSGLPNDRFFAVRPEGSVSTLKIQRTERGDSAVYLCASSSLGLADTQYFGPGTRLTVL.

The sample holds a few counts of this clonotype. The chain employs TRBV5-1 and TRBJ1-2; tentative D call: TRBD1 (5 bases). The V end lost 4 bases, the J end lost 0 bases, and 13 bases lay between the germline ends. CDR1 is SGHRS and CDR2 is YFSETQ in the germline V gene. The CDR3 runs 15 residues. CDR3 DNA sequence: TGCGCCAGCAGCCCTAGGGAGGGGACTAACTATGGCTACACCTTC. Amino acid sequence: CASSPREGTNYGYTF.

This chain connects TRBV11-2 to TRBJ2-1, with a tentative D call TRBD2 (7 bases). The length of the CDR3 is 18 residues. V gave up 7 bases and J gave up 5 bases, with 27 bases separating them. The germline V gene has CDR1 SGHAT and CDR2 FQNNGV. CDR3 residues: CASTQELTPRGGNNEQFF. The CDR3 DNA follows: TGTGCCAGCACCCAGGAACTGACACCCAGGGGAGGGAACAATGAGCAGTTCTTC.

The chain recombines TRBV7-9 with TRBJ2-1; unclear D gene. The CDR3 covers 14 residues. In germline, CDR1 is SEHNR, CDR2 FQNEAQ (reference sequence). CDR3: CATAYSGVGDEQFF. In nucleotides, the CDR3 is TGTGCAACCGCCTATTCTGGGGTTGGCGATGAGCAGTTCTTC.

V gene TRBV12-3 or TRBV12-4 combines with J gene TRBJ2-3, with 15 nucleotides matching TRBD2. This CDR3 is built from 21 residues. Trimming removed 5 bases from V and 2 bases from J; junction bases left unmatched: 17. CDR3 DNA: TGTGCCAGCAGTCCTAGAGGGACTAGCGGGGGGCCAGATATTCCCACAGATACGCAGTATTTT. Amino acid sequence: CASSPRGTSGGPDIPTDTQYF.

There are a few counts of this clonotype. J is TRBJ2-1 and V is TRBV29-1, with unresolved D. The CDR3 spans 12 residues. CDR1 and CDR2 (germline): SQVTM, ANQGSEA. Trimming removed 4 bases at V and 5 bases at J, with 9 bases between. The CDR3 sequence is CSVARRDNEQFF. CDR3 nucleotide sequence: TGCAGCGTTGCTCGTCGGGACAATGAGCAGTTCTTC.

DNA of the CDR3: TGTGCCAGCAGCTTATTTCTGGAGGGGAGTACAGATACGCAGTATTTT. Translating gives CASSLFLEGSTDTQYF. The chain carries TRBV11-2 and TRBJ2-3; tentative D call: TRBD2 (6 bases). V was clipped by 2 bases and J by 3 bases, with 15 bases between them. This CDR3 is 16 amino acids long. The germline CDR1 and CDR2 sequences are SGHAT and FQNNGV.

This clonotype was detected a few times. The chain is built from TRBV29-1 and TRBJ2-6; D uncertain. With 4 bases removed from V and 4 bases from J, the gap between germline ends came to 8 bases. The V gene's germline CDR1 is SQVTM and CDR2 ANQGSEA. There are 13 residues in the CDR3. The CDR3 spells CSVVIAGANVLTF. The CDR3 nucleotides read TGCAGCGTTGTTATTGCCGGGGCCAACGTCCTGACTTTC.

The chain employs TRBV7-9 and TRBJ2-7; D not resolved. The length of the CDR3 is 14 residues. The ends were cut back, 2 bases at V and 2 bases at J, with 10 bases in the middle. Germline CDR1 SEHNR, CDR2 FQNEAQ (reference sequence). CDR3 nucleotide sequence: TGTGCCAGCAGCTTACCCTGGGAAGCCTACGAGCAGTACTTC. Translation: CASSLPWEAYEQYF. The whole variable domain, remainder taken from reference TRBV7-9 and TRBJ2-7, is DTGVSQNPRHKITKRGQNVTFRCDPISEHNRLYWYRQTLGQGPEFLTYFQNEAQLEKSRLLSDRFSAERPKGSFSTLEIQRTEQGDSAMYLCASSLPWEAYEQYFGPGTRLTVT.

The rearrangement links TRBV29-1 to TRBJ2-7, with TRBD1 identical over 9 bases. V lost 6 bases to trimming and J lost 13 bases; unmatched junction nucleotides: 7. The CDR3 consists of 10 residues. Germline CDR1 and CDR2: SQVTM and ANQGSEA. The CDR3 sequence is CSVYDRGNYF. CDR3 bases: TGCAGCGTCTATGACAGGGGGAATTACTTC.